A selection of T cell receptor beta chains follows, all from one sample in a study of cytomegalovirus exposure and HLA in healthy donors. Only in-frame clones appear in the TCRdb table, and some are missing; sequencing was by immunoSEQ multiplex PCR. The sample lists approximately 140,000 clones, less than 85% occurring once. Sequencing input: PBMCs. The receptors come from a man between 35 and 55 years old in good health and CMV-seropositive. CDR3s include the opening cysteine and the closing phenylalanine or tryptophan. A D gene is named only where the DNA matches it firmly. Clone size is shown for a subset of rows, as once, few, many or a class of expanded clone.

v_call	j_call	d_call	clone_size	cdr3_aa	cdr3_nt
TRBV27	TRBJ2-7	TRBD2	NA	CASSLLTNWGTSSEQYF	TGTGCCAGCAGTTTATTAACCAATTGGGGGACTAGTTCCGAGCAGTACTTC
TRBV9	TRBJ2-1	TRBD1	once	CASSVRDRGQGNEQFF	TGTGCCAGCAGCGTCCGGGACAGGGGGCAAGGGAATGAGCAGTTCTTC
TRBV2	TRBJ2-3	TRBD2	once	CASRDGSAGVNTDTQYF	TGTGCCAGCAGGGATGGTTCGGCGGGGGTTAACACAGATACGCAGTATTTT
TRBV9	TRBJ1-2	NA	few	CASSESTRGNNYGYTF	TGTGCCAGCAGCGAAAGTACAAGGGGAAACAACTATGGCTACACCTTC
TRBV11-3	TRBJ2-3	TRBD1	NA	CASSQSRTGQTTQYF	TGTGCCAGCAGCCAATCGAGGACAGGGCAGACTACGCAGTATTTT
TRBV27	TRBJ2-6	TRBD1	NA	CATRTGGSGANVLTF	TGTGCCACCCGGACAGGGGGCTCTGGGGCCAACGTCCTGACTTTC
TRBV25-1	TRBJ1-2	NA	NA	CASRDSLYGYTF	TGTGCCAGCAGGGACAGTCTCTATGGCTACACCTTC
TRBV6-1	TRBJ1-6	TRBD1	NA	CASSAGQGHNSPLHF	TGTGCCAGCAGCGCTGGACAGGGTCATAATTCACCCCTCCACTTT
TRBV7-9	TRBJ1-2	NA	NA	CASSPPGRWDGYTF	TGTGCCAGCAGCCCCCCGGGTCGTTGGGATGGCTACACCTTC
TRBV18	TRBJ2-3	NA	NA	CASSPVTASTDTQYF	TGTGCCAGCTCACCAGTGACAGCTAGCACAGATACGCAGTATTTT
TRBV7-6	TRBJ2-7	TRBD1	once	CASSLRQGDFSYEQYF	TGTGCCAGCAGCTTAAGACAGGGGGACTTCTCCTACGAGCAGTACTTC
TRBV2	TRBJ1-2	NA	NA	CASSRQSPNYGYTF	TGTGCCAGCAGCAGACAGTCACCCAACTATGGCTACACCTTC
TRBV7-8	TRBJ2-5	TRBD2	NA	CASSLVLASGSQETQYF	TGTGCCAGCAGCTTAGTTTTGGCTAGCGGAAGCCAAGAGACCCAGTACTTC
TRBV9	TRBJ1-3	TRBD1	NA	CASSVDRGTSGNTIYF	TGTGCCAGCAGCGTAGACAGGGGGACTTCTGGAAACACCATATATTTT
TRBV30	TRBJ2-1	NA	few	CAYQGYNEQFF	TGTGCCTACCAGGGATACAATGAGCAGTTCTTC